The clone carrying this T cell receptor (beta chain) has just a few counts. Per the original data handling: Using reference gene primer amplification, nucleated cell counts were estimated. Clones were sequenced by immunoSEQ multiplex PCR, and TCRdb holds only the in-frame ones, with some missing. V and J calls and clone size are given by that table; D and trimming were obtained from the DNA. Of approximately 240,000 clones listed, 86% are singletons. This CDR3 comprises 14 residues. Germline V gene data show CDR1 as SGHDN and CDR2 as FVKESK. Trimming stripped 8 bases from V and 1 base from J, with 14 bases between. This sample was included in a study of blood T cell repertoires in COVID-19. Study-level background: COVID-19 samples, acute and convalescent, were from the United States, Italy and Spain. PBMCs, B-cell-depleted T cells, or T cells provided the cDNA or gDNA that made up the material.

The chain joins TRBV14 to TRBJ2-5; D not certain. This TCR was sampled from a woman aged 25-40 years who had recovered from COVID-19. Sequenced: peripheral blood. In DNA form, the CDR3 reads TGTGCCAGCCCCAATATACCAGGCCAAGAGACCCAGTACTTC. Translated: CASPNIPGQETQYF.